This TCR beta chain was observed in a study of blood T cell repertoires in COVID-19. Trimming removed 0 bases from V and 0 bases from J, with 12 bases in between. Germline assignment: CDR1 SGHRS and CDR2 YFSETQ. The CDR3 spans 16 residues. Under the authors' procedure: Estimated nucleated cell counts came from reference gene primer amplification. Sequencing used immunoSEQ multiplex PCR; TCRdb keeps in-frame clones, though not all of them. From that table come the V and J calls and clone size; the DNA was used to work out D and trimming. The sample includes approximately 91,000 clones, roughly 85% of them seen just once.

V gene TRBV5-1 combines with J gene TRBJ1-1; TRBD1 might be the D (6 bases). The material sequenced was peripheral blood. The sequence was collected from a man aged 65-85 years with acute or convalescent COVID-19. CDR3 region: CASSLAVGGMNTEAFF. The CDR3 nucleotides read TGCGCCAGCAGCTTGGCCGTAGGGGGAATGAACACTGAAGCTTTCTTT.